These 23 T cell receptor beta chains share one sample of origin, sequenced in a study of early T cells in non-severe SARS-CoV-2 infection. TCRdb reanalysed the 5' RACE reads using MiXCR and keeps one entry per CDR3 protein. The sample records more than 50,000 distinct CDR3 sequences, around 6% being singletons. The sample consisted of whole blood. The origin of the receptors is an adult who was a healthcare worker with PCR-confirmed SARS-CoV-2 infection or an uninfected control (not recorded which).

This clonotype was counted ten times or more. V gene TRBV6-1 combines with J gene TRBJ2-1; TRBD2 might be the D (5 bases). V lost 0 bases and J lost 8, with 11 bases in between. This CDR3 is built from 14 residues. CDR1 MNHNS and CDR2 SASEGT come from the germline V gene. The CDR3 bases are TGTGCCAGCAGTGAAGCTGGCGTGAGGGATGAGCAGTTCTTC. Its translation: CASSEAGVRDEQFF.

This clonotype was counted ten times or more. The chain recombines TRBV2 with TRBJ1-1; possibly TRBD1 for D (5 bases). The CDR3 runs to 14 residues. Deletions cut 4 bases from V and 3 bases from J, with 12 bases between. CDR1 and CDR2 (germline): SNHLY, FYNNEI. In nucleotides, the CDR3 is TGTGCCAGCAGTGCGGGGGGAGAGGACACTGAAGCTTTCTTT. It codes for CASSAGGEDTEAFF. Full variable domain (outside the CDR3, taken from reference TRBV2 and TRBJ1-1): EPEVTQTPSHQVTQMGQEVILRCVPISNHLYFYWYRQILGQKVEFLVSFYNNEISEKSEIFDDQFSVERPDGSNFTLKIRSTKLEDSAMYFCASSAGGEDTEAFFGQGTRLTVV.

At least ten counts were recorded for this clonotype. V is TRBV6-6 and J is TRBJ1-1; weak D call: TRBD1 (6 bases). Germline loops: CDR1 MNHNY, CDR2 SVGAGI (reference sequence). With 4 bases removed from V and 8 bases from J, the gap between germline ends came to 14 bases. The CDR3 has 13 amino acids. CDR3 sequence reads: CASSSTGQLEAFF. Written as DNA, the CDR3 is TGTGCCAGCAGTTCAACCGGACAGCTGGAAGCTTTCTTT.

This clonotype was recorded many times. J is TRBJ2-1 and V is TRBV20-1; D remains ambiguous. There are 13 residues in the CDR3. The germline V and J ends were trimmed by 2 bases and 10 bases, with 15 bases remaining between them. From germline, CDR1 is DFQATT and CDR2 SNEGSKA (reference sequence). CDR3 in amino acids: CSARSGAIVEQFF. CDR3 nucleotide sequence: TGCAGTGCTAGATCCGGCGCAATCGTCGAGCAGTTCTTC.

This clonotype was seen many times. V is TRBV5-1 and J is TRBJ1-5; tentatively, D is TRBD1 (6 bases). V lost 0 bases and J lost 6, with 16 bases in between. Germline V lookup: CDR1 SGHRS, CDR2 YFSETQ. The CDR3 totals 16 residues. CDR3 in DNA: TGCGCCAGCAGCTTGGGGGACATGGGTCAAGGTCAGCCCCAGCATTTT. Translating it yields CASSLGDMGQGQPQHF.

This clonotype was recorded a few times. This chain joins TRBV29-1 and TRBJ2-3, with D tentatively TRBD1 or TRBD2 (5 bases each). V was shortened by 7 bases and J by 10 bases, with 18 bases between the two germline ends. This CDR3 contains 12 residues. Germline V gene sequence: CDR1 SQVTM, CDR2 ANQGSEA. The CDR3 sequence is CSASPGDPSQYF. CDR3 nucleotide sequence: TGCAGCGCTAGCCCCGGGGACCCTTCGCAGTATTTT.

This clonotype has just a few counts. V gene TRBV29-1 combines with J gene TRBJ1-1, with D possibly matching TRBD1 (6 bases). CDR1 and CDR2 from the germline V gene are SQVTM and ANQGSEA. V shed 4 bases and J shed 5 bases, with 17 bases lying between them. This CDR3 is 14 amino acids long. This CDR3 is CSVATGGAATEAFF. The CDR3 region has the DNA TGCAGCGTTGCCACTGGGGGGGCCGCAACTGAAGCTTTCTTT.

This clonotype was observed a handful of times. J is TRBJ2-3 and V is TRBV27; D is uncertain. CDR1 and CDR2 from the germline V gene are MNHEY and SMNVEV (reference sequence). The CDR3 has 15 residues. V shed 2 bases and J shed 2 bases, with 11 bases lying between them. CDR3 in DNA: TGTGCCAGCAGTTTAGGCAGACGAAACACAGATACGCAGTATTTT. Translated: CASSLGRRNTDTQYF.

This clonotype was observed a handful of times. The V and J genes are TRBV7-2 and TRBJ2-1; 8 positions match TRBD2. The CDR3 extends over 19 amino acids. Per germline, CDR1 SGHTA and CDR2 FQGNSA. V lost 1 base and J lost 6; bases outside the gene matches: 17. The CDR3 reads CASSLERSSGLAGVNEQFF. The CDR3, as DNA: TGTGCCAGCAGCTTAGAGCGGAGCTCCGGACTAGCTGGGGTCAATGAGCAGTTCTTC. Full variable domain (missing parts from reference TRBV7-2 and TRBJ2-1): GAGVSQSPSNKVTEKGKDVELRCDPISGHTALYWYRQSLGQGLEFLIYFQGNSAPDKSGLPSDRFSAERTGGSVSTLTIQRTQQEDSAVYLCASSLERSSGLAGVNEQFFGPGTRLTVL.

This clonotype was seen many times. The chain couples TRBV19 to TRBJ2-7; 10 nucleotides match TRBD1. This CDR3 has 15 residues. Germline values: CDR1 LNHDA, CDR2 SQIVND (reference sequence). V lost 6 bases to trimming and J lost 4 bases; unmatched junction nucleotides: 9. The CDR3 protein is CASRGPGQGIYEQYF. The DNA for the CDR3 is TGTGCCAGTAGAGGCCCGGGACAGGGGATTTACGAGCAGTACTTC.

There are many counts of this clonotype. This chain uses TRBV10-2 with TRBJ2-5, with 7 bases fitting TRBD1. Trimming at V came to 5 bases and at J to 6 bases, leaving 12 bases not matched to a gene. Germline CDR1 is WSHSY and CDR2 is SAAADI. This CDR3 comprises 15 residues. The chain's CDR3 is CASSPRTGVTKTQYF. DNA of the CDR3: TGCGCCAGCAGTCCGCGAACAGGGGTAACAAAGACCCAGTACTTC.

In DNA form, the CDR3 reads TGTGCCAGCAGTTCGGGACAGGGGTGGTCCTACAATGAGCAGTTCTTC. Residues: CASSSGQGWSYNEQFF. The chain links TRBV27 to TRBJ2-1, with 10 bases that match TRBD1. Unmatched junction bases numbered 4, after V lost 4 bases and J lost 1 base. Germline values: CDR1 MNHEY, CDR2 SMNVEV (reference sequence). CDR3 length: 16 residues.

This clonotype was seen ten or more times. The rearrangement uses TRBV9 and TRBJ1-6, with TRBD1 matching 8 bases. The ends lost 5 bases at V and 7 bases at J; junction bases unmatched: 8. Germline assignment: CDR1 SGDLS and CDR2 YYNGEE. The CDR3 is 15 residues long. The CDR3 nucleotides read TGTGCCAGCAGTGGAGGACAGGGAGGAAATTCACCCCTCCACTTT. This codes for CASSGGQGGNSPLHF.

This clonotype came up many times. The chain uses TRBV4-3 and TRBJ2-1, with D unclear. This CDR3 is 14 amino acids long. The germline V gene has CDR1 LGHNA and CDR2 YSLEER. V lost 0 bases and J 9 bases, leaving 12 bases between the germline ends. The chain's CDR3 is CASSQEIRRLEQFF. CDR3 coding DNA: TGCGCCAGCAGCCAAGAAATTCGGCGGCTTGAGCAGTTCTTC.

The rearrangement uses TRBV4-2 and TRBJ2-7, with unresolved D. The CDR3 consists of 15 residues. V lost 0 bases and J lost 1, with 10 bases in between. CDR1 is LGHNA and CDR2 is YNFKEQ in the germline V gene. This CDR3 reads CASSQDRSKSYEQYF. For the CDR3, the DNA is TGTGCCAGCAGCCAAGACAGGAGCAAGTCCTACGAGCAGTACTTC.

This clonotype has ten or more counts. V usage is TRBV3-1 and J usage is TRBJ2-5; maybe TRBD2 (6 bases). The CDR3 totals 16 residues. The germline V gene has CDR1 LGHDT and CDR2 YNNKEL (reference sequence). V was pared by 4 bases and J by 2 bases, with 17 bases between. CDR3 sequence (DNA): TGTGCCAGCAGCCCCGGAGAGGAGGGGTGGCAAGAGACCCAGTACTTC. This translates into CASSPGEEGWQETQYF.

The rearrangement links TRBV3-1 to TRBJ1-5, with D possibly being TRBD1 (6 bases). From germline, CDR1 is LGHDT and CDR2 YNNKEL (reference sequence). Trimming shortened V by 0 bases and J by 7 bases, and 16 bases separated the two germline ends. The CDR3 extends over 16 amino acids. CDR3 bases: TGTGCCAGCAGCCAAGATCAAGGGGGGGTTGGGCAGCCCCAGCATTTT. Amino acids: CASSQDQGGVGQPQHF. Looking up the rest from reference TRBV3-1 and TRBJ1-5 gives the full variable domain: DTAVSQTPKYLVTQMGNDKSIKCEQNLGHDTMYWYKQDSKKFLKIMFSYNNKELIINETVPNRFSPKSPDKAHLNLHINSLELGDSAVYFCASSQDQGGVGQPQHFGDGTRLSIL.

This clonotype was counted a few times. The rearrangement uses TRBV6-2 or TRBV6-3 and TRBJ1-5; 8 bases line up with TRBD1. Germline V lookup: CDR1 MNHEY, CDR2 SVGEGT. The CDR3 sequence is 20 residues long. V dropped 0 bases and J dropped 0; count of bases not matched to a gene: 13. This CDR3 is CASSYSSRGPIQYSNQPQHF. Written as DNA, the CDR3 is TGTGCCAGCAGTTACTCCTCCAGGGGGCCAATACAATATAGCAATCAGCCCCAGCATTTT.

For this clonotype: This may come from a read error, since a much larger clone is one base off. The rearrangement joins TRBV18 to TRBJ2-5; D not resolved. Germline V lookup: CDR1 KGHSH, CDR2 LQKENI. The CDR3 totals 13 residues. This chain's CDR3 is CVSSNSMGETQYF. CDR3 DNA sequence: TGTGTCAGCTCTAACTCCATGGGGGAGACCCAGTACTTC.

This clonotype was seen ten or more times. The CDR3 loop reads CASSYLARDRGYGYTF. CDR3 DNA: TGTGCCAGCAGCTATTTAGCCCGAGACAGGGGTTATGGCTACACCTTC. The gene calls are TRBV7-2 and TRBJ1-2; 8 positions match TRBD1. V was clipped by 4 bases and J by 5 bases; unmatched bases: 12. Germline CDR1 and CDR2: SGHTA and FQGNSA. The CDR3 consists of 16 residues.

This clonotype was observed a handful of times. The chain links TRBV7-2 to TRBJ2-2; D is ambiguous. The CDR3 spans 14 residues. In germline, CDR1 is SGHTA, CDR2 FQGNSA. V shed 6 bases and J shed 5 bases, with 13 bases lying between them. The CDR3 spells CASRVRPATGELFF. The DNA for the CDR3 is TGTGCCAGCAGAGTGCGTCCTGCGACCGGGGAGCTGTTTTTT.

This clonotype was seen repeatedly, ten times or more. The rearrangement uses TRBV18 and TRBJ2-1, with TRBD1 identical over 12 bases. With 5 bases clipped from V and 12 bases from J, the junction kept 26 bases outside the gene matches. This CDR3 contains 20 residues. Per germline, CDR1 KGHSH and CDR2 LQKENI. The CDR3 DNA sequence: TGTGCCAGCTCAGCCTGGGGACAGGGGGCGCGGGCCGGATTGGAATTGGGGCAGTTCTTC. Amino acid sequence: CASSAWGQGARAGLELGQFF.

The rearrangement uses TRBV19 and TRBJ1-1; 8 positions agree with TRBD1. Germline V gene sequence: CDR1 LNHDA, CDR2 SQIVND (reference sequence). The CDR3 totals 12 residues. The V segment lost 4 bases and the J segment 7 bases; nucleotides outside the gene matches: 2. In nucleotides, the CDR3 is TGTGCCAGTAGTACGGGACAGGATGAAGCTTTCTTT. As protein: CASSTGQDEAFF. The whole variable domain, remainder taken from reference TRBV19 and TRBJ1-1, is DGGITQSPKYLFRKEGQNVTLSCEQNLNHDAMYWYRQDPGQGLRLIYYSQIVNDFQKGDIAEGYSVSREKKESFPLTVTSAQKNPTAFYLCASSTGQDEAFFGQGTRLTVV.